This TCR beta chain comes out of a study of vaccination effects on CD4 cells after COVID-19 (dated by TCRdb to between 2022 and 2023). Background for the entire study: Each participant received two doses of an mRNA SARS-CoV-2 vaccine, either BNT162b2 or mRNA-1273. The Oncomine TCR Beta short-read assay on an Illumina iSeq 100 was used to sequence cultures from other donors in the study. SARS-CoV-2 spike-specific CD4+ TCR repertoires from before and after mRNA vaccination were compared in COVID-19 convalescent patients and in infection-naive vaccine recipients. A total of around eleven COVID-19 convalescent patients and 4 SARS-CoV-2-naive healthy vaccine recipients were included in the full study. General study outcomes and caveats: The study was limited by a small number of convalescent patients, and early post-infection timepoints were lacking. In healthy vaccine recipients, vaccine-induced clones were almost all SARS-CoV-2 mono-reactive, with only 1 of 255 cross-reactive with common cold coronaviruses. Clones induced by infection and clones induced by vaccination both contracted markedly at late timepoints after vaccination, which fits with T cell responses waning over time.

Receptors were amplified or captured by the immunoSEQ multiplex PCR assay. DNA from the cultured and isolated CD4+ T cells underwent TCR beta CDR3 sequencing. Per the original workflow: Non-productive TCR sequences were removed, reads were trimmed to the CDR3 region, and CDR3s of at least 7 amino acids were retained. The MANAFEST web app was used to identify antigen-specific clonotypes by comparing expansion in peptide wells with expansion in reference cultures. For clones to be considered positive, expansion at FDR<0.05 versus reference and all other wells, an odds ratio above 5, and a frequency above 0.1% in two replicate wells were required. A clonotype was called cross-reactive if it was significantly expanded both in SARS-CoV-2 spike wells and in at least one common cold coronavirus spike condition. CDR3 similarity was assessed by Levenshtein distance using the stringdist R package, and unrooted trees were constructed with ape in R 3.6.1. This immuneACCESS table, as held by TCRdb, lists in-frame sequences with V and J called but not all clones. Of the missing ones, under half trace to an unresolved V gene in checked studies; the others have no known cause. V and J calls and clone size are as listed in that table; D and trimming were resolved from the DNA. In all, the sample holds 50,000 or so clones, and roughly three quarters of those were seen once. Clones ranked in the top ten supply more than 5% of the sample.

The cysteine opens and the phenylalanine closes a CDR3 of 16 amino acids. Only the CDR3 DNA is retained, 48 bases long and in frame from the first base. CDR1 and CDR2 were assigned from the germline V gene as SGHTA and FQGTGA. Trimmed from V: 5 bases; trimmed from J: 3 bases; junction bases lacking a gene match: 5. Concerning this clone itself: Its antigen specificity is not known. No quality values exist for individual bases; no much larger clone is one base distant.

To identify antigen-specific CD4+ T cell clonotypes by their expansion, the ViraFEST assay first stimulated PBMC with viral peptide pools and then applied TCR sequencing. After about 9 days of culture, CD4+ T cells were isolated with the EasySep CD4+ T cell isolation kit. Negative nucleocapsid antibody results before and after vaccination confirmed that the healthy vaccine recipients had no prior SARS-CoV-2 infection. Each well held two million PBMC cultured in IMDM containing approximately 5% human AB serum, 8.5 to 10 IU/ml IL-2 and gentamicin, along with about 9.5 ug/ml peptides. Half of the culture medium was replaced with fresh IL-2-containing medium on days 3 and 7. Unless noted otherwise, every peptide stimulation condition was grown in triplicate wells. PBMC were separated from whole blood using Ficoll-Paque Plus gradient centrifugation and were then either cryopreserved at -140C or used fresh. The overlapping peptide pools covered the spike proteins of SARS-CoV-2 as well as those of the common cold coronaviruses HCoV-NL63, HCoV-OC43 and HCoV-229E. The QIAamp micro DNA kit was used to extract genomic DNA from the cultured CD4+ T cells.

The source material was CD4+ T cells from PBMCs cultured with HCoV-OC43 spike peptides, sampled before COVID-19 vaccination. The sample's cell subset or site label, in plain terms: HCoV-OC43 spike overlapping peptide pool stimulation. The clonotype comes from a human donor who received a COVID-19 vaccine. Recombination connected TRBV7-3 to TRBJ2-3, with TRBD2 matching 13 junction bases. The DNA reads TGTGCCAGCAGCAAAGGGACTAGCGGGGCAACAGATACGCAGTATTTT. The translation is CASSKGTSGATDTQYF. Joined to the reference TRBV7-3 and TRBJ2-3 proteins, this CDR3 gives the full variable domain: GAGVSQTPSNKVTEKGKYVELRCDPISGHTALYWYRQSLGQGPEFLIYFQGTGAADDSGLPNDRFFAVRPEGSVSTLKIQRTERGDSAVYLCASSKGTSGATDTQYFGPGTRLTVL.